The T cell receptor (beta chain) described here comes from a study of T cells in Graves' hyperthyroidism and ophthalmopathy. Study-level findings and limits: A median 6.5 months before onset, the model predicted ophthalmopathy. Ophthalmopathy was separated from stable hyperthyroidism by a 13 V-J model.

Every diagnosis used clinical symptoms, serum thyroxine and TRAb, thyroid ultrasound and orbital computed tomography. About this clonotype itself: Its antigen is undetermined.

The source material, RNA transcripts, was used to amplify TCR beta CDR3 regions. HTBI primers were the set used in a first-round RT-PCR of the TCR CDR3. MiXCR, applied by TCRdb to the multiplex PCR reads, yields one record per CDR3 protein. The data show under 650,000 distinct CDR3 sequences, roughly 17% seen once. Trimming took off 6 bases at V and 6 bases at J, with 23 bases between the two ends. Germline CDR1 reads SNHLY; CDR2 reads FYNNEI. The CDR3 extends over 16 amino acids. The J gene is TRBJ2-5, the V gene TRBV2; TRBD1 or TRBD2 may be the D gene (5 bases each). The sample taken for sequencing was blood. The clonotype originates from a woman aged 25 to 39 with Graves' hyperthyroidism. This CDR3 reads CASRARDGTNVKTQYF. The CDR3 region has the DNA TGTGCCAGCAGGGCCCGGGACGGGACGAACGTAAAGACCCAGTACTTC.